Listed here are 26 T cell receptor beta chains from one sample, sequenced in a study of T cells after yellow fever vaccination. TCRdb re-called the 5' RACE reads with MiXCR, one entry per CDR3 protein. The data contain a few hundred thousand distinct CDR3 sequences, over 15% of them seen just once; the ten biggest clones take up about 13%. Sequencing used PBMCs, obtained 15 days after the yellow fever booster vaccination. These receptors were obtained from a man between 25 and 39 years old who received the YFV17D yellow fever vaccine.

This clonotype was seen only a few times. V gene TRBV4-3 combines with J gene TRBJ2-7, with a possible D match to TRBD1 (6 bases). The CDR3 sequence is 16 residues long. CDR1 LGHNA and CDR2 YSLEER come from the germline V gene. The germline V and J ends were trimmed by 1 base and 4 bases, with 17 bases remaining between them. The CDR3 bases are TGCGCCAGCAGCCAAGTCGGGAAGGGACACTTATACGAGCAGTACTTC. Translated, it gives CASSQVGKGHLYEQYF.

This clonotype was found a few times. This chain connects TRBV6-1 to TRBJ2-3; 12 bases are a match to TRBD1. Germline-derived CDR1 and CDR2 are MNHNS and SASEGT. Trimming at V came to 6 bases and at J to 3 bases, leaving 4 bases not matched to a gene. The CDR3 extends over 15 amino acids. DNA for the CDR3: TGTGCCAGCAGGGGGGACAGGGGGCGAACAGATACGCAGTATTTT. This gives the protein CASRGDRGRTDTQYF.

The CDR3 spells CSVDLRGELFF. The CDR3 DNA reads as TGCAGCGTTGACTTGCGCGGGGAGCTGTTTTTT. The gene calls are TRBV29-1 and TRBJ2-2; D unclear. Germline-derived CDR1 and CDR2 are SQVTM and ANQGSEA. The V and J ends lost 3 bases and 7 bases respectively, with 6 bases between them. The CDR3 length is 11 residues.

In its sample, this clonotype was seen many times. The chain carries TRBV30 and TRBJ1-1, with D perhaps matching TRBD1 (6 bases). The germline CDR1 and CDR2 sequences are GTSNPN and SVGIG (reference sequence). V was cut by 4 bases and J by 4 bases, with 19 bases left in between. The CDR3 sequence is 15 residues long. CDR3 DNA sequence: TGTGCCTGGACGCTCGGCGAACAGGGTGTCACTGAAGCTTTCTTT. Translation: CAWTLGEQGVTEAFF.

This clonotype was seen at least ten times. The V gene is TRBV7-3, the J gene TRBJ1-1; D not resolved. Germline loops: CDR1 SGHTA, CDR2 FQGTGA. Trimming stripped 5 bases from V and 2 bases from J, with 12 bases between. This CDR3 spans 14 amino acids. The CDR3 DNA sequence: TGTGCCAGCAGCACCGGGCCCTCCAACACTGAAGCTTTCTTT. This translates into CASSTGPSNTEAFF.

The V call is TRBV12-5, the J call TRBJ2-7; TRBD2 agrees at 7 bases. The germline gives CDR1 LGHNT, CDR2 FRNRAP. V gave up 5 bases and J gave up 4 bases; unmatched junction bases: 5. This CDR3 has 13 amino acids. In nucleotides, the CDR3 is TGTGCTAGTGGTGTCGGGACTAAATACGAGCAGTACTTC. This sequence encodes CASGVGTKYEQYF.

V is TRBV7-2 and J is TRBJ2-3; 8 positions match TRBD2. Germline CDR1 is SGHTA and CDR2 is FQGNSA. The trim removed 2 bases at V and 7 bases at J, leaving 5 bases unmatched. The CDR3 runs 14 residues. The CDR3 DNA is TGTGCCAGCAGCTTACTTGTAGCGGGAAATACGCAGTATTTT. The encoded protein is CASSLLVAGNTQYF.

This clonotype showed up just a few times. V is TRBV4-3 and J is TRBJ2-7, with 9 bases matching TRBD1. The CDR3 is 15 amino acids. V trimming: 3 bases; J trimming: 3 bases; junction bases outside the gene matches: 6. Germline V gene data show CDR1 as LGHNA and CDR2 as YSLEER. Here the CDR3 DNA reads TGCGCCAGCAGCCAGAGGACAGGGGAAATCTACGAGCAGTACTTC. Translation: CASSQRTGEIYEQYF.

This clonotype was counted ten times or more. The chain is built from TRBV7-9 and TRBJ1-2; no definite D call. Germline loops: CDR1 SEHNR, CDR2 FQNEAQ (reference sequence). V lost 5 bases to trimming and J lost 4 bases, with 11 bases between them. The CDR3 consists of 13 residues. The CDR3: CASSGVLTYGYTF. CDR3 DNA: TGTGCCAGCAGCGGCGTATTGACCTATGGCTACACCTTC.

Only a few counts were recorded for this clonotype. This sequence joins TRBV6-2 or TRBV6-3 and TRBJ2-3; D possibly corresponds to TRBD2 (6 bases). CDR1 MNHEY and CDR2 SVGEGT come from the germline V gene. The CDR3 extends over 14 amino acids. The V and J ends lost 6 bases and 5 bases respectively, with 15 bases between them. The CDR3 sequence is CASSLRGGGDTQYF. CDR3 DNA: TGTGCCAGCAGCCTGCGGGGCGGCGGAGATACGCAGTATTTT.

A few counts support this clonotype. J is TRBJ2-5 and V is TRBV20-1; D perhaps matches TRBD2 (5 bases). This CDR3 contains 14 residues. The V end lost 0 bases, the J end lost 7 bases, and 15 bases lay between the germline ends. From germline, CDR1 is DFQATT and CDR2 SNEGSKA (reference sequence). CDR3 in amino acids: CSARDILAKVTQYF. In nucleotides, the CDR3 is TGCAGTGCTAGAGATATTCTAGCTAAGGTGACCCAGTACTTC.

In its sample, this clonotype was seen a few times. The chain joins TRBV11-3 to TRBJ2-1, with TRBD1 matching over 7 bases. This CDR3 has 16 amino acids. CDR1 is SGHNT, CDR2 YENEEA, per germline. The trim removed 4 bases at V and 3 bases at J, leaving 9 bases unmatched. DNA for the CDR3: TGTGCCAGCAGCTATACCGGGACAGCGAACTACAATGAGCAGTTCTTC. The encoded protein is CASSYTGTANYNEQFF.

The chain carries TRBV20-1 and TRBJ2-3, with 10 positions matching TRBD2. This CDR3 has 12 amino acids. CDR1 is DFQATT, CDR2 SNEGSKA, per germline (reference sequence). V trimming: 6 bases; J trimming: 5 bases; junction bases outside the gene matches: 2. The CDR3 coding sequence is TGCAGTGCCGTAGCGGGGGGAGATACGCAGTATTTT. Amino acid sequence: CSAVAGGDTQYF.

This clonotype was seen a few times. The CDR3: CASSLASGRRGGELFF. The CDR3 DNA reads TGTGCCAGCAGCCTTGCGAGCGGGAGACGGGGCGGGGAGCTGTTTTTT. The V and J genes are TRBV4-2 and TRBJ2-2; 8 bases align to TRBD2. The CDR3 totals 16 residues. The germline V gene encodes CDR1 LGHNA and CDR2 YNFKEQ. Trimming cost V 4 bases and J 7 bases; bases outside gene matches: 11.

This sequence joins TRBV12-3 or TRBV12-4 and TRBJ2-7, with TRBD1 identical over 9 bases. The CDR3 has 15 amino acids. V was pared by 5 bases and J by 9 bases, with 14 bases of the junction left unmatched. This CDR3 is CASSARDRDSTRQYF. In DNA form, the CDR3 reads TGTGCCAGCAGTGCCCGGGACAGGGACTCTACGAGGCAGTACTTC.

This clonotype came up a few times. This chain links TRBV20-1 with TRBJ2-3; the D is unclear. CDR3 length: 14 amino acids. CDR1 is DFQATT and CDR2 is SNEGSKA in the germline V gene (reference sequence). V was shortened by 3 bases and J by 2 bases, with 12 bases between the two germline ends. This CDR3 is CSASKMSLTDTQYF. The CDR3 DNA sequence: TGCAGTGCTAGTAAAATGAGCCTCACAGATACGCAGTATTTT.

This clonotype was counted between two and nine times. V usage is TRBV20-1 and J usage is TRBJ2-1; 11 positions agree with TRBD1. This CDR3 comprises 14 residues. Trimming took 4 bases from V and 9 from J; bases not matched to a gene: 8. CDR1 and CDR2 from the germline V gene are DFQATT and SNEGSKA (reference sequence). The CDR3 coding sequence is TGCAGTGCTACCGGACAGGGGGCGATGAGTGAGCAGTTCTTC. As protein: CSATGQGAMSEQFF.

This clonotype was observed a few times. The V and J genes are TRBV20-1 and TRBJ1-2; 8 positions agree with TRBD1. Germline loops: CDR1 DFQATT, CDR2 SNEGSKA (reference sequence). V gave up 3 bases and J gave up 6 bases; unmatched junction bases: 6. The CDR3 extends over 13 amino acids. The CDR3 coding sequence is TGCAGTGCTAGGGACAGGGTGAGGAATGGCTACACCTTC. As protein: CSARDRVRNGYTF.

The chain links TRBV30 to TRBJ2-7; no firm D call. The CDR3 runs to 13 residues. V lost 3 bases and J lost 3, with 12 bases in between. Germline CDR1 is GTSNPN and CDR2 is SVGIG (reference sequence). The CDR3 DNA reads TGTGCCTGGAGAAAGGCCTCGCGCTACGAGCAGTACTTC. Translation: CAWRKASRYEQYF.

The table lists this clonotype with a few counts. The V and J genes are TRBV3-1 and TRBJ1-4; 7 nucleotides align to TRBD1. CDR1 is LGHDT, CDR2 YNNKEL, per germline (reference sequence). This CDR3 contains 15 residues. The J segment lost 5 bases and the V segment lost 4 bases, leaving 7 bases of the junction unmatched. The CDR3 region has the DNA TGTGCCAGCAGCCCGAGACAGGGATTAAATGAAAAACTGTTTTTT. It translates to CASSPRQGLNEKLFF.

This clonotype was picked up a small number of times. This chain joins TRBV7-6 and TRBJ1-1; perhaps TRBD1 as D (6 bases). This CDR3 region has 14 residues. From germline, CDR1 is SGHVS and CDR2 FNYEAQ. V lost 7 bases and J lost 10, with 22 bases in between. The CDR3 nucleotides read TGTGCCAGCACCGTTTTTGAGGGGGAAGTTGGAGCTTTCTTT. It yields the protein CASTVFEGEVGAFF. Based on the CDR3 plus reference TRBV7-6 and TRBJ1-1, the full variable domain is GAGVSQSPRYKVTKRGQDVALRCDPISGHVSLYWYRQALGQGPEFLTYFNYEAQQDKSGLPNDRFSAERPEGSISTLTIQRTEQRDSAMYRCASTVFEGEVGAFFGQGTRLTVV.

This clonotype has only a few counts. CDR3 residues: CASTPSASSYNEQFF. CDR3 in DNA: TGCGCCAGCACTCCGAGCGCAAGCTCCTACAATGAGCAGTTCTTC. The chain combines TRBV5-1 with TRBJ2-1; D is unresolved. Germline CDR1 SGHRS, CDR2 YFSETQ. There are 15 residues in the CDR3. Trimming removed 6 bases at V and 0 bases at J, with 13 bases between.

The rearrangement uses TRBV7-2 and TRBJ1-5; D is uncertain. The CDR3 is 14 residues long. In germline, CDR1 is SGHTA, CDR2 FQGNSA. V was clipped by 8 bases and J by 0 bases, with 11 bases between them. The CDR3 nucleotides are TGTGCCAGCGCGGACCGACTTAGCAATCAGCCCCAGCATTTT. Protein product: CASADRLSNQPQHF.

The chain couples TRBV9 to TRBJ2-5; D gene ambiguous. The V end was cut by 0 bases, the J end by 2 bases, with 14 bases between. The CDR3 has 16 residues. Germline values: CDR1 SGDLS, CDR2 YYNGEE. CDR3 residues: CASSVGGLTTQETQYF. DNA of the CDR3: TGTGCCAGCAGCGTAGGAGGCTTGACGACTCAAGAGACCCAGTACTTC.

This clonotype was detected only a few times. The chain recombines TRBV10-3 with TRBJ2-3; D is uncertain. V gave up 7 bases and J gave up 0 bases, with 8 bases separating them. This CDR3 has 13 amino acids. The V gene's germline CDR1 is ENHRY and CDR2 SYGVKD. The CDR3 loop is CAINQDSTDTQYF. The CDR3 nucleotides are TGTGCCATCAATCAAGATAGCACAGATACGCAGTATTTT.

This chain joins TRBV20-1 and TRBJ2-7, with a tentative D call TRBD1 (6 bases). V was pared by 5 bases and J by 2 bases, with 16 bases between. The CDR3 has 14 amino acids. The germline CDR1 and CDR2 sequences are DFQATT and SNEGSKA (reference sequence). CDR3 coding DNA: TGCAGTGCTTCGGGGACAAGCTCACCCTACGAGCAGTACTTC. It translates to CSASGTSSPYEQYF.